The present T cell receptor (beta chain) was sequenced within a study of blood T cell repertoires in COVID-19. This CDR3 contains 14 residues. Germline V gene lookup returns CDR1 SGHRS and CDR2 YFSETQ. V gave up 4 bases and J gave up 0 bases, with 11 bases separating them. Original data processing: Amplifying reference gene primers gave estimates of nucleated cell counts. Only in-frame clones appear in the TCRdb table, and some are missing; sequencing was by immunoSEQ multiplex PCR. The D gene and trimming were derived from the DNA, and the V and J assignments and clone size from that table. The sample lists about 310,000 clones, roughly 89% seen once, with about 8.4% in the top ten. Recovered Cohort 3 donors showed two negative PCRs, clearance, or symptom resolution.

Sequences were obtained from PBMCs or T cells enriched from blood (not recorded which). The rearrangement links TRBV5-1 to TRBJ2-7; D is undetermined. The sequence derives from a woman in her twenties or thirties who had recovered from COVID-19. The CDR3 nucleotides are TGCGCCAGCAGCCCGCGGAGTTACTCCTACGAGCAGTACTTC. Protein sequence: CASSPRSYSYEQYF.